This T cell receptor beta chain originates from a study of cytomegalovirus exposure and HLA in healthy donors. Study-level background: Caucasian-associated ancestry cluster membership applied to about four fifths of 398 genotyped donors. Study conclusions and caveats: The study labeled 180 or so TCR beta chains cytomegalovirus-associated. There were some public TCRs occurring in many donors, but most TCR sequences were rare.

Points on this clone: Its antigen is as yet unknown.

Germline V CDR1 and CDR2: SQVTM, ANQGSEA. This CDR3 has 14 amino acids. V was pared by 3 bases and J by 3 bases, with 5 bases of the junction left unmatched. The study ran its PCR with 60 Vbeta and 13 Jbeta primers. Generated by immunoSEQ multiplex PCR, the TCRdb table keeps only in-frame clones and is missing some. Its listing shows 80,000 or so clones. The chain uses TRBV29-1 and TRBJ2-1, with 7 bases fitting TRBD2. The sequenced material came from PBMCs. The receptor was derived from a woman aged 25 to 39 in good health and CMV-seronegative. CDR3 residues: CSVDRGVLYNEQFF. CDR3 DNA sequence: TGCAGCGTTGATCGGGGGGTTCTCTACAATGAGCAGTTCTTC.